This T cell receptor beta chain originates from a study of T-cell memory formation after mild COVID-19. Study findings and constraints: Clones that contracted clustered mainly in CM and EM if CD4+ and in EMRA if CD8+. CD4/CD8 balance characterized clones contracting day 15 to 85, and CD4+ skew characterized later expanders. A second wave of clones peaked on day 37, and their SARS-CoV-2 specificity went unconfirmed.

It was 5'RACE with constant-segment primers that produced the TCR alpha and TCR beta cDNA libraries, which carried sample barcodes and UMIs. MiXCR, applied by TCRdb to the 5' RACE reads, yields one record per CDR3 protein. The top ten hold approximately 1.4% of the sample, which has around 33,000 distinct CDR3 sequences, under 25% seen once. This clonotype came up many times. The antigen remains undetermined. This CDR3 spans 12 amino acids. With 4 bases removed from V and 13 bases from J, the gap between germline ends came to 16 bases. What was sequenced was PBMCs or a T cell subset sorted from them (not recorded which). V usage is TRBV12-3 or TRBV12-4 and J usage is TRBJ1-2, with no clear D. The receptor was isolated from an adult who had mild COVID-19 (a few samples of this study predate the infection). Cell type and time point are not known. Here the CDR3 reads CASSSGRSSCTF. The CDR3 DNA is TGTGCCAGCAGTTCTGGACGGTCCTCTTGCACCTTC.